This record looks at one TCR beta chain sequence and its context. What it recognizes is unknown. These data come from a study of cytomegalovirus exposure and HLA in healthy donors. Study-wide points: Cytomegalovirus-associated status was assigned to about 150 TCR beta chains. V segments that were indistinguishable, TRBV6-2 and TRBV6-3 among them, were omitted from analysis. Prediction of most subjects' HLA-A and HLA-B alleles by TCR beta sequences was reportedly accurate.

PCR employed 60 Vbeta and 13 Jbeta primers. Generated by immunoSEQ multiplex PCR, the TCRdb table keeps only in-frame clones and is missing some. The table has under 150,000 clones, about 10% seen once. CDR3 length: 16 residues. The V gene end was trimmed by 4 bases and the J gene end by 3 bases; junction bases not matched to a gene: 6. Germline V gene data show CDR1 as SGHNT and CDR2 as YYREEE (reference sequence). Sequencing was performed on PBMCs. This chain joins TRBV5-4 and TRBJ2-2; 10 bases map to TRBD2. The clonotype was recovered from a man aged 25-45 years in good health and CMV-seronegative. CDR3 loop: CASSPKRGGDTGELFF. The CDR3 DNA follows: TGTGCCAGCAGCCCCAAGCGGGGGGGCGACACCGGGGAGCTGTTTTTT.